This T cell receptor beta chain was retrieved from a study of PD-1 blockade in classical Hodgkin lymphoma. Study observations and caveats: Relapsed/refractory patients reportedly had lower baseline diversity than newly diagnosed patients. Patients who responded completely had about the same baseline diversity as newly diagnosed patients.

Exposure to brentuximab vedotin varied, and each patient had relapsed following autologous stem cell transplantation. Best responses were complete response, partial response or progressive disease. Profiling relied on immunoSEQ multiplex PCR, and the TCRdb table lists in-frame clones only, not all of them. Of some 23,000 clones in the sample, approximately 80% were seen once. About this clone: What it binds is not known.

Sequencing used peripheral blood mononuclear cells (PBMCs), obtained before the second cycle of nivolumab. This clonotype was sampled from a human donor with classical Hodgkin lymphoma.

Here the CDR3 reads CASGPSLTNEKLFF. Written as DNA, the CDR3 is TGCGCCAGCGGCCCTAGTCTAACTAATGAAAAACTGTTTTTT. The chain has TRBV5-1 and TRBJ1-4; D is uncertain. The germline V and J ends were trimmed by 7 bases and 1 base, with 11 bases remaining between them. Germline-derived CDR1 and CDR2 are SGHRS and YFSETQ. CDR3 length equals 14 residues.